Shown below are 19 T cell receptor beta chains from a single sample sequenced in a study of graft-versus-host responses after intestinal transplantation. Method: immunoSEQ multiplex PCR; TCRdb's copy keeps in-frame clones and lacks some. The sample has roughly 10,000 clones, about 32% seen once; the top ten hold about 3.5%. The sequences come from alloreactive CD4+ T cells from a mixed lymphocyte reaction culture, collected before intestinal transplant. The subset here: CFSE-low proliferating T cells sorted from roughly 6-day pre-transplant mixed lymphocyte reaction (GvH or HvG direction). The receptors shown here come from a human patient who received an intestinal transplant.

In its sample, this clone ranks as medium-sized (0.01 to 0.1%). The chain uses TRBV9 and TRBJ2-1, with D maybe TRBD2 (6 bases). Trimming removed 6 bases at V and 6 bases at J, with 19 bases between. The CDR3 runs 15 residues. CDR1 SGDLS and CDR2 YYNGEE come from the germline V gene. CDR3 protein: CASTDSAGSPNEQFF. The DNA of the CDR3 is TGTGCCAGCACCGACTCGGCGGGGTCTCCCAATGAGCAGTTCTTC. Full variable domain (remainder filled in from reference TRBV9 and TRBJ2-1): DSGVTQTPKHLITATGQRVTLRCSPRSGDLSVYWYQQSLDQGLQFLIQYYNGEERAKGNILERFSAQQFPDLHSELNLSSLELGDSALYFCASTDSAGSPNEQFFGPGTRLTVL.

In nucleotides, the CDR3 is TGTGCCAGCAGTCATGGACTAGCGGGAGTTAGAGTTTACGAGCAGTACTTC. Translating it yields CASSHGLAGVRVYEQYF. V is TRBV14 and J is TRBJ2-7, with 13 nucleotides matching TRBD2. In germline, CDR1 is SGHDN, CDR2 FVKESK. CDR3 length: 17 amino acids. Trimming at V came to 6 bases and at J to 4 bases, leaving 12 bases not matched to a gene.

CDR3 sequence reads: CASSYSGGINEQFF. In nucleotides, the CDR3 is TGTGCCAGCAGTTACTCCGGGGGGATCAATGAGCAGTTCTTC. The rearrangement links TRBV6-6 to TRBJ2-1; 7 bases map to TRBD2. The CDR3 spans 14 residues. V shed 0 bases, J shed 6 bases, and the junction held 2 bases outside the gene matches. In germline, CDR1 is MNHNY, CDR2 SVGAGI (reference sequence).

Remarks on this clone: A junction boundary mismatches the germline segment, possibly from a read error. Other DNA sequences in the sample encode the same CDR3. The rearrangement links TRBV23-1 to TRBJ2-1; 8 bases fit TRBD2. TRBV23-1 is known as an ORF, though its function is uncertain. CDR3 size: 16 residues. The CDR3 here is CAGKDPGLGKGDEQFF. CDR3 nucleotides: TGCGCCGGGAAAGATCCGGGACTAGGAAAGGGGGATGAGCAATTCTTC.

This chain connects TRBV19 to TRBJ1-1; D unresolved. The CDR3 is 14 residues long. V gave up 3 bases and J gave up 6 bases, with 14 bases separating them. The V gene's germline CDR1 is LNHDA and CDR2 SQIVND (reference sequence). As DNA, the CDR3 is TGTGCCAGTAGTATGGCAGCAAGCCTCCCTGAAGCTTTCTTT. The encoded protein is CASSMAASLPEAFF.

This clone qualifies as large (0.1 to 1%). CDR3 region: CASSGQGVNQPQHF. The CDR3 bases are TGTGCCAGTAGTGGGCAGGGTGTAAATCAGCCCCAGCATTTT. The rearrangement uses TRBV19 and TRBJ1-5, with D possibly TRBD1 on 5 matching bases. V was pared by 5 bases and J by 4 bases, with 12 bases between. The length of the CDR3 is 14 residues. CDR1 and CDR2 from the germline V gene are LNHDA and SQIVND (reference sequence).

This clone has more than one count but fewer than ten. The rearrangement links TRBV7-9 to TRBJ1-1; D is unresolved. The CDR3 has 13 amino acids. In germline, CDR1 is SEHNR, CDR2 FQNEAQ (reference sequence). V lost 0 bases and J 1 base, leaving 3 bases between the germline ends. The CDR3 DNA follows: TGTGCCAGCAGCTTAGCCCCGAACACTGAAGCTTTCTTT. Protein product: CASSLAPNTEAFF.

The table lists this clone with a few counts. This chain joins TRBV6-6 and TRBJ2-7, with D tentatively TRBD2 (6 bases). V gave up 8 bases and J gave up 4 bases, with 18 bases separating them. Per the germline V gene, CDR1 is MNHNY and CDR2 is SVGAGI (reference sequence). CDR3 length equals 14 residues. The CDR3 loop is CASLGREKFYEQYF. The CDR3 nucleotides are TGTGCCAGCTTGGGCCGGGAGAAGTTTTACGAGCAGTACTTC.

This clone turned up a few times. This chain connects TRBV21-1 to TRBJ2-7; TRBD1, the table's D call, lacks a check against the DNA. TRBV21-1 is listed as a pseudogene. This CDR3 has 12 amino acids. In DNA form, the CDR3 reads TGTGCCAGCAGCCGACAGGGTTGGGAGCAGTACTTC. Translated: CASSRQGWEQYF.

The chain employs TRBV9 and TRBJ2-1; 15 bases align to TRBD2. CDR1 and CDR2 (germline): SGDLS, YYNGEE. V gave up 4 bases and J gave up 1 base; unmatched junction bases: 9. The CDR3 sequence is 19 residues long. The CDR3 DNA is TGTGCCAGCAGCACCACGGGACTAGCGGGAGGTACATCCTACAATGAGCAGTTCTTC. It is translated as CASSTTGLAGGTSYNEQFF.

Judged by abundance, this clone is medium-sized (0.01 to 0.1%). V is TRBV5-6 and J is TRBJ2-7; 9 nucleotides agree with TRBD2. The germline V gene has CDR1 SGHDT and CDR2 YYEEEE. V lost 3 bases to trimming and J lost 2 bases; unmatched junction nucleotides: 9. CDR3 length: 16 amino acids. The CDR3 protein is CASSSFGREGTYEQYF. The CDR3 DNA sequence: TGTGCCAGCAGCTCGTTCGGGCGGGAGGGGACCTACGAGCAGTACTTC. The entire variable domain, with the rest obtained from reference TRBV5-6 and TRBJ2-7, is as follows: DAGVTQSPTHLIKTRGQQVTLRCSPKSGHDTVSWYQQALGQGPQFIFQYYEEEERQRGNFPDRFSGHQFPNYSSELNVNALLLGDSALYLCASSSFGREGTYEQYFGPGTRLTVT.

This rearrangement joins TRBV19 to TRBJ2-1, with TRBD1 as a possible D gene (7 bases). Between the trimmed V and J ends, which lost 7 bases and 1 base, there was a span of 17 bases. Germline lookup yields CDR1 LNHDA and CDR2 SQIVND (reference sequence). The CDR3 is 16 amino acids. CDR3 DNA: TGTGCCAGTACCCTAGGGGGCGGGATGTCCTACAATGAGCAGTTCTTC. Translation: CASTLGGGMSYNEQFF.

The J gene is TRBJ2-1, the V gene TRBV6-1; 8 bases align to TRBD2. This CDR3 has 13 residues. The trim removed 5 bases at V and 7 bases at J, leaving 4 bases unmatched. Germline loops: CDR1 MNHNS, CDR2 SASEGT. The CDR3 region has the DNA TGTGCCAGCAGTCTCAGCGGGAGAAATGAGCAGTTCTTC. This codes for CASSLSGRNEQFF.

The chain uses TRBV5-4 and TRBJ1-2, with D possibly TRBD1 on 5 matching bases. Germline V gene sequence: CDR1 SGHNT, CDR2 YYREEE (reference sequence). V lost 4 bases to trimming and J lost 0 bases, with 10 bases between them. The CDR3 runs to 14 residues. The CDR3 here is CASSPRGSNYGYTF. The CDR3 DNA reads TGTGCCAGCAGCCCTAGGGGTTCTAACTATGGCTACACCTTC.

A single count supports this clone. The V and J genes are TRBV6-5 and TRBJ1-1; 7 bases are a match to TRBD1. This CDR3 has 14 amino acids. With V trimmed by 1 base and J by 10 bases, 9 bases remained unmatched. In germline, CDR1 is MNHEY, CDR2 SVGAGI. CDR3 in amino acids: CASSYLDRPLGAFF. In DNA, the CDR3 is TGTGCCAGCAGTTACTTGGACAGGCCCCTAGGAGCTTTCTTT.

This clone came up a few times. The chain joins TRBV15 to TRBJ2-7; TRBD1 matches at 9 bases. After removal of 0 bases from V and 0 bases from J, the junction contained 9 bases not matched to a gene. The germline V gene encodes CDR1 LNHNV and CDR2 YYDKDF (reference sequence). The CDR3 has 18 amino acids. In nucleotides, the CDR3 is TGTGCCACCAGCAGAGAAAGCATGGGGACAGGGAACTCCTACGAGCAGTACTTC. Translating it yields CATSRESMGTGNSYEQYF.

This chain connects TRBV6-5 to TRBJ2-1; D is possibly TRBD2 (6 bases). The V end lost 0 bases, the J end lost 5 bases, and 14 bases lay between the germline ends. Per germline, CDR1 MNHEY and CDR2 SVGAGI. This CDR3 comprises 16 residues. This CDR3 is CASSYSGLPGNNEQFF. In nucleotides, the CDR3 is TGTGCCAGCAGTTACTCGGGACTTCCGGGGAACAATGAGCAGTTCTTC.

The chain joins TRBV7-3 to TRBJ1-5; a possible D gene is TRBD1 (6 bases). The CDR3 has 15 amino acids. Trimming took off 3 bases at V and 0 bases at J, with 9 bases between the two ends. Germline values: CDR1 SGHTA, CDR2 FQGTGA. The CDR3 here is CASSFGGSSNQPQHF. In DNA form, the CDR3 reads TGTGCCAGCAGCTTTGGGGGCTCTAGCAATCAGCCCCAGCATTTT. The variable domain in full, with the rest retrieved from reference TRBV7-3 and TRBJ1-5, is GAGVSQTPSNKVTEKGKYVELRCDPISGHTALYWYRQSLGQGPEFLIYFQGTGAADDSGLPNDRFFAVRPEGSVSTLKIQRTERGDSAVYLCASSFGGSSNQPQHFGDGTRLSIL.

The rearrangement joins TRBV19 to TRBJ1-5; D unresolved. The V end lost 3 bases, the J end lost 3 bases, and 12 bases lay between the germline ends. Germline lookup yields CDR1 LNHDA and CDR2 SQIVND (reference sequence). The CDR3 has 15 residues. The CDR3 DNA reads as TGTGCCAGTAGTATCATTCCAGCTTACAATCAGCCCCAGCATTTT. It encodes CASSIIPAYNQPQHF.